The rows below give T cell receptor beta chains drawn from one sample of a study of blood T cell repertoires in COVID-19. Some clones are missing from TCRdb's copy, which holds only in-frame ones; the method was immunoSEQ multiplex PCR. The sample holds roughly 250,000 clones, about 73% seen once. The sample taken for sequencing was peripheral blood. The receptors here all came from an elderly woman with acute or convalescent COVID-19. Each CDR3 is given without its conserved first and last residue. A D gene is named only where the DNA matches it firmly.

cdr3_length: 13
d_call: NA
j_call: TRBJ1-5
v_call: TRBV6-5
cdr3_aa: ASSYSQGLGQPQH

cdr3_length: 12
d_call: TRBD1
j_call: TRBJ1-2
v_call: TRBV19
cdr3_aa: ASRGTGGTYGYT

cdr3_length: 11
d_call: NA
j_call: TRBJ1-2
v_call: TRBV3-1/TRBV3-2
cdr3_aa: ASTTGGYYGYT

cdr3_length: 12
d_call: NA
j_call: TRBJ2-3
v_call: TRBV2
cdr3_aa: ASSYLANTDTQY

cdr3_length: 12
d_call: NA
j_call: TRBJ1-2
v_call: TRBV5-4
cdr3_aa: ASSLVGRGRGYT

cdr3_length: 13
d_call: TRBD1
j_call: TRBJ2-7
v_call: TRBV7-2
cdr3_aa: ASSRAGTASYEQY

cdr3_length: 12
d_call: NA
j_call: TRBJ1-1
v_call: TRBV6-5
cdr3_aa: ASSYLQSNTEAF

cdr3_length: 14
d_call: TRBD2
j_call: TRBJ2-1
v_call: TRBV19
cdr3_aa: ASSLLAGGGYNEQF

cdr3_length: 17
d_call: TRBD2
j_call: TRBJ2-4
v_call: TRBV11-2
cdr3_aa: ASSSLRGGARWGKNIQY

cdr3_length: 14
d_call: NA
j_call: TRBJ2-2
v_call: TRBV3-1/TRBV3-2
cdr3_aa: ASSPRYGRDTGELF

cdr3_length: 10
d_call: NA
j_call: TRBJ1-3
v_call: TRBV29-1
cdr3_aa: SVGQSGNTIY

cdr3_length: 14
d_call: TRBD1
j_call: TRBJ1-3
v_call: TRBV3-1/TRBV3-2
cdr3_aa: ASSPSGTGPGNTIY

cdr3_length: 14
d_call: TRBD1
j_call: TRBJ2-3
v_call: TRBV18
cdr3_aa: ASSPPGAGGADTQY

cdr3_length: 15
d_call: TRBD1
j_call: TRBJ1-5
v_call: TRBV28
cdr3_aa: ASRWTGGTNSNQPQH

cdr3_length: 13
d_call: NA
j_call: TRBJ1-6
v_call: TRBV18
cdr3_aa: ASSGQGSGNSPLH

cdr3_length: 15
d_call: TRBD2
j_call: TRBJ2-2
v_call: TRBV7-2
cdr3_aa: ASSLGGTSGRNGELF

cdr3_length: 14
d_call: NA
j_call: TRBJ2-1
v_call: TRBV7-9
cdr3_aa: ASSPRQVKGTNEQF

cdr3_length: 13
d_call: NA
j_call: TRBJ1-5
v_call: TRBV3-1/TRBV3-2
cdr3_aa: ASSQGAGEWQPQH

cdr3_length: 10
d_call: NA
j_call: TRBJ1-1
v_call: TRBV11-1
cdr3_aa: ASSLAGRQAF

cdr3_length: 13
d_call: TRBD1
j_call: TRBJ2-7
v_call: TRBV2
cdr3_aa: ASSDPGQIVYEQY

cdr3_length: 11
d_call: TRBD1
j_call: TRBJ2-7
v_call: TRBV6-5
cdr3_aa: ASSYRTGDEQY

cdr3_length: 14
d_call: TRBD2
j_call: TRBJ2-2
v_call: TRBV7-2
cdr3_aa: ASRGGTSGNTGELF

cdr3_length: 13
d_call: NA
j_call: TRBJ1-1
v_call: TRBV3-1/TRBV3-2
cdr3_aa: ASSQYRGSSTEAF

cdr3_length: 11
d_call: NA
j_call: TRBJ1-1
v_call: TRBV4-1
cdr3_aa: ASSQAPDREAF

cdr3_length: 11
d_call: TRBD2
j_call: TRBJ2-5
v_call: TRBV29-1
cdr3_aa: SVGTSGQETQY

cdr3_length: 12
d_call: TRBD1
j_call: TRBJ2-2
v_call: TRBV7-6
cdr3_aa: ASRIRGLGGELF

cdr3_length: 12
d_call: NA
j_call: TRBJ1-2
v_call: TRBV5-1
cdr3_aa: ASSLGGANYGYT

cdr3_length: 13
d_call: TRBD2
j_call: TRBJ2-5
v_call: TRBV5-4
cdr3_aa: ASSLGTSGSATQY

cdr3_length: 12
d_call: NA
j_call: TRBJ1-5
v_call: TRBV27
cdr3_aa: ASSPQNSNQPQH

cdr3_length: 14
d_call: NA
j_call: TRBJ1-1
v_call: TRBV15
cdr3_aa: ATSSSPWGGNTEAF

cdr3_length: 13
d_call: NA
j_call: TRBJ2-5
v_call: TRBV18
cdr3_aa: ASSPPGGVRETQY

cdr3_length: 11
d_call: NA
j_call: TRBJ2-1
v_call: TRBV3-1/TRBV3-2
cdr3_aa: ASSPWRGNEQF

cdr3_length: 15
d_call: NA
j_call: TRBJ1-1
v_call: TRBV7-9
cdr3_aa: ASSLGAGGIFDTEAF

cdr3_length: 15
d_call: TRBD2
j_call: TRBJ2-3
v_call: TRBV12-5
cdr3_aa: ASARTMGGVPPDTQY

cdr3_length: 12
d_call: NA
j_call: TRBJ1-4
v_call: TRBV19
cdr3_aa: ASSSRGRNEKLF

cdr3_length: 11
d_call: NA
j_call: TRBJ2-7
v_call: TRBV6-2/TRBV6-3
cdr3_aa: ASSSTGAYEQY

cdr3_length: 13
d_call: NA
j_call: TRBJ1-1
v_call: TRBV2
cdr3_aa: ASRPMGQGYTEAF

cdr3_length: 13
d_call: NA
j_call: TRBJ2-7
v_call: TRBV7-9
cdr3_aa: ASSLALGGPYEQY

cdr3_length: 12
d_call: TRBD1
j_call: TRBJ2-7
v_call: TRBV5-4
cdr3_aa: ASSSTGTGSEQY

cdr3_length: 12
d_call: TRBD1
j_call: TRBJ1-1
v_call: TRBV5-1
cdr3_aa: ASSLGTGGTEAF

cdr3_length: 12
d_call: TRBD1
j_call: TRBJ1-6
v_call: TRBV18
cdr3_aa: ASSPGQGYSPLH

cdr3_length: 15
d_call: TRBD2
j_call: TRBJ2-5
v_call: TRBV13
cdr3_aa: ASSLVGLAGNEETQY

cdr3_length: 14
d_call: NA
j_call: TRBJ2-6
v_call: TRBV7-8
cdr3_aa: ASSPLSRSGANVLT

cdr3_length: 10
d_call: NA
j_call: TRBJ1-2
v_call: TRBV7-9
cdr3_aa: ASSPGTIGYT